This passage covers 7 T cell receptor beta chains from one sample sequenced in a study of T cells of healthy individuals. TCRdb recomputed calls from the 5' RACE reads with MiXCR, one row per CDR3 protein. Counted here are more than 60,000 distinct CDR3 sequences, about a sixth occurring once; the ten biggest clones make up around 5%. The receptor source for this set is a human donor in good health.

A few counts support this clonotype. This chain uses TRBV12-3 or TRBV12-4 with TRBJ2-1, with 12 bases aligning to TRBD2. V was pared by 7 bases and J by 8 bases, with 9 bases of the junction left unmatched. The CDR3 sequence is 15 residues long. This CDR3 reads CASTLAGGPRDEQFF. The CDR3, as DNA: TGTGCCAGCACCCTAGCGGGAGGGCCGCGGGATGAGCAGTTCTTC.

This clonotype was counted a few times. The V and J genes are TRBV5-1 and TRBJ1-2; 8 nucleotides line up with TRBD1. CDR3 length equals 13 residues. Trimming took 4 bases from V and 4 from J; bases not matched to a gene: 3. Germline assignment: CDR1 SGHRS and CDR2 YFSETQ. Here the CDR3 DNA reads TGCGCCAGCAGCGATGACAGGGGCTATGGCTACACCTTC. Its protein product is CASSDDRGYGYTF.

Many counts were recorded for this clonotype. V is TRBV5-6 and J is TRBJ2-7; weak D call: TRBD2 (6 bases). The CDR3 has 14 residues. Between the trimmed V and J ends, which lost 0 bases and 5 bases, there was a span of 12 bases. CDR1 and CDR2 from the germline V gene are SGHDT and YYEEEE. In nucleotides, the CDR3 is TGTGCCAGCAGCTTGGGCGGAGGGGCCAACGAGCAGTACTTC. Amino acids: CASSLGGGANEQYF.

This chain uses TRBV12-3 or TRBV12-4 with TRBJ1-1; no clear D gene. The CDR3 has 14 residues. V lost 5 bases to trimming and J lost 5 bases, with 15 bases between them. Here the CDR3 reads CASSRRTEETEAFF. In DNA, the CDR3 is TGTGCCAGCAGTAGGAGGACTGAGGAAACTGAAGCTTTCTTT.

This clonotype showed up just a few times. The V and J genes are TRBV6-1 and TRBJ2-7, with 9 bases aligning to TRBD2. With 1 base clipped from V and 0 bases from J, the junction kept 1 base outside the gene matches. CDR1 is MNHNS, CDR2 SASEGT, per germline. The CDR3 totals 15 residues. The CDR3 DNA is TGTGCCAGCAGTGAAGATAGCGGGAGCTCCTACGAGCAGTACTTC. Protein: CASSEDSGSSYEQYF.

This clonotype showed up many times. J is TRBJ2-2 and V is TRBV24-1; 9 nucleotides agree with TRBD1. Germline V gives CDR1 KGHDR, CDR2 SFDVKD. V was clipped by 5 bases and J by 3 bases; unmatched bases: 3. The CDR3 consists of 15 residues. CDR3 loop: CATSVRDRDTGELFF. The DNA for the CDR3 is TGTGCCACCAGTGTCCGGGACAGGGACACCGGGGAGCTGTTTTTT.

The chain has TRBV27 and TRBJ2-1, with 9 bases matching TRBD2. Germline CDR1 reads MNHEY; CDR2 reads SMNVEV (reference sequence). CDR3 size: 15 residues. Trimming at V came to 6 bases and at J to 1 base, leaving 4 bases not matched to a gene. CDR3 residues: CASRGLASSYNEQFF. CDR3 nucleotides: TGTGCCAGCAGGGGACTAGCTTCATCCTACAATGAGCAGTTCTTC.